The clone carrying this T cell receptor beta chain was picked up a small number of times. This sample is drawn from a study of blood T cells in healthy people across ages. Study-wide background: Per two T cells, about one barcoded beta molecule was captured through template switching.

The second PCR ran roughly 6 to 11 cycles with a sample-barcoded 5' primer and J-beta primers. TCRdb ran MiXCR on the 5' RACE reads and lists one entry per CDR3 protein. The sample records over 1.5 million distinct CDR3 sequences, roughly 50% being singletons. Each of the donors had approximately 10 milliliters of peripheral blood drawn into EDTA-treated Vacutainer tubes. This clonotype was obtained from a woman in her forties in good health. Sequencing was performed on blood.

CDR3 DNA sequence: TGTGCCAGCAGTTGGTTAGGGGCCCGGAGGGATACGCAGTATTTT. Its protein is CASSWLGARRDTQYF. J is TRBJ2-3 and V is TRBV12-3 or TRBV12-4, with D perhaps matching TRBD1 or TRBD2 (5 bases each). Trimming took off 4 bases at V and 6 bases at J, with 17 bases between the two ends. The CDR3 is 15 residues long.